Detailed here is one TCR beta chain. Its antigen is still unknown. No base quality information exists; no much larger clone differs at one position. The data were obtained in a study of T cell responses to AZD1222 COVID-19 vaccine (dated by TCRdb to the early 2020s). For context, the study as a whole: A total of approximately 250 trial participants underwent TCR sequencing, of whom more than 200 had received two doses of AZD1222 and around 25 had received two doses of the MenACWY control vaccine. Trial participants were enrolled by age into 18-55, 56-69 and 70-plus year subgroups, with around 150, 28 and 57 TCR-sequenced participants respectively.

General study outcomes and caveats: Reportedly, almost half of the unique spike-specific TCRs recognized epitopes lying outside the regions that are mutated in the B.1.351 and B.1.1.7 variants. The whole spike protein was spanned by vaccine-associated CD4 TCRs, and dominant responses were seen in regions 160-218 and 743-854. Participants were mostly white British, with more females than males. The authors suggested clonal diversity may have been underestimated. The 56-69-year group was small, and its depth increase did not reach significance, likely because of low power. No day 14 peak-response samples were available, so repertoires were characterized only after the peak T cell response. A significant rise in spike-specific TCR breadth and depth was observed after two AZD1222 doses relative to day 0 and relative to MenACWY recipients. Only five to seven AZD1222 recipients were SARS-CoV-2 seropositive at baseline, limiting conclusions about previously exposed vaccinees.

The CDR3 regions of human TCRbeta chains were analyzed by immunosequencing. From the authors' description of their analysis: Repertoire TCRs were matched against a reference library of SARS-CoV-2-specific TCRs generated with the MIRA antigen-specificity platform. Breadth was defined as the fraction of unique TCRs that were SARS-CoV-2-associated. Depth was defined as the fraction of total T cells that were SARS-CoV-2-associated. Each spike-specific TCR was assigned to its reactive spike region and to a CD4 or CD8 class using the MIRA data. Log10-transformed breadth and depth values were compared by one-way ANOVA with Sidak's multiple comparisons tests. TCRdb holds this immuneACCESS table with in-frame rearrangements only. Some clones are missing; in checked studies, unresolved V genes explain under half, and the rest has no known cause. D and trimming were read from the DNA, whereas the V and J calls and clone size are those reported in that table. The sample table lists more than 95,000 clones, almost 95% of them with a count of one. 1.6% of the sample is taken by the ten largest.

This sample's time point label indicates: about 28 days (+/-7) after the second vaccine dose. Because spike-specific TCR depth and breadth did not differ between the two schedules, AZD1222 recipients who got a second dose at roughly 4 weeks were pooled with those who got a second dose at roughly 12 weeks. Samples from vaccinated people were obtained from the UK trials COV001 and COV002, which included a single-blind randomized controlled phase 2/3 trial of AZD1222 (ChAdOx1 nCoV-19) in healthy adults. Trial participant PBMC samples were collected at day 0 and day 28 after the second dose for TCRbeta chain sequencing. Sequencing used peripheral blood, obtained 28 days after the second AZD1222 dose. This TCR came from an adult who received the AZD1222 COVID-19 vaccine.

CDR3 loop: CSVLPPDSYNEQFF. The DNA is as follows: TGCAGCGTTTTACCCCCCGACAGTTACAATGAGCAGTTCTTC. Recombination connected TRBV29-1 to TRBJ2-1; 5 matching bases give a weak D call of TRBD1. Trimming at the junction amounts to 5 bases on V and 4 bases on J, and the germline ends lie 15 bases apart. Via the germline V gene, CDR1 is SQVTM and CDR2 ANQGSEA. The CDR3 spans 14 residues, from the cysteine through the phenylalanine. The only DNA kept is the CDR3, 42 bases in frame from the first base.